What follows are 14 T cell receptor beta chains derived from one specimen sequenced in a study of blood T cell repertoires in COVID-19. Profiling relied on immunoSEQ multiplex PCR, and the TCRdb table lists in-frame clones only, not all of them. The sample holds roughly 100,000 clones, approximately 80% seen once. The sequencing input was peripheral blood. The receptors were gathered from an older woman with acute or convalescent COVID-19.

The chain has TRBV9 and TRBJ1-3, with a possible D match to TRBD1 (5 bases). The CDR3 loop spans 16 amino acids. Trimming removed 2 bases at V and 2 bases at J, with 14 bases between. CDR1 and CDR2 from the germline V gene are SGDLS and YYNGEE. CDR3 DNA: TGTGCCAGCAGCGTCGGCCGGGGGTCGGCTGGAAACACCATATATTTT. It codes for CASSVGRGSAGNTIYF.

The chain is built from TRBV7-2 and TRBJ2-4, with 8 bases fitting TRBD1. V was clipped by 4 bases and J by 6 bases; unmatched bases: 5. The V gene's germline CDR1 is SGHTA and CDR2 FQGNSA. The CDR3 length is 14 residues. CDR3 coding DNA: TGTGCCAGCAGCTCCCCCGGACAGGGAAACATTCAGTACTTC. As protein: CASSSPGQGNIQYF.

The chain combines TRBV6-5 with TRBJ1-2, with 9 nucleotides matching TRBD1. Germline-derived CDR1 and CDR2 are MNHEY and SVGAGI. V shed 8 bases and J 1 base; nucleotides not matched to a gene: 5. The CDR3 is made up of 14 amino acids. The CDR3 sequence: CASDRTGVNYGYTF. The CDR3 coding sequence is TGTGCCAGCGACCGGACAGGGGTTAACTATGGCTACACCTTC.

The genes are TRBV2 and TRBJ1-2, with D maybe TRBD1 (6 bases). There are 14 residues in the CDR3. Germline loops: CDR1 SNHLY, CDR2 FYNNEI. Trimming stripped 6 bases from V and 4 bases from J, with 15 bases between. CDR3 loop: CASRWDTASYGYTF. As DNA, the CDR3 is TGTGCCAGCAGGTGGGACACCGCCTCCTATGGCTACACCTTC.

This chain connects TRBV10-3 to TRBJ2-7; TRBD2 is a possible D gene (5 bases). The CDR3 totals 14 residues. The V and J ends lost 0 bases and 4 bases respectively, with 10 bases between them. In germline, CDR1 is ENHRY, CDR2 SYGVKD. The CDR3 DNA sequence: TGTGCCATCAGTGAGTCGGCGGACTCATACGAGCAGTACTTC. It translates to CAISESADSYEQYF.

The chain combines TRBV5-1 with TRBJ1-6, with 8 bases fitting TRBD1. J was trimmed by 9 bases and V by 4 bases; bases with no gene match: 9. The CDR3 sequence is 15 residues long. The germline V gene encodes CDR1 SGHRS and CDR2 YFSETQ. The CDR3: CASSDEGQGGSPLHF. The CDR3 bases are TGCGCCAGCAGCGACGAAGGACAGGGCGGTTCACCCCTCCACTTT.

The rearrangement joins TRBV27 to TRBJ1-5; D unresolved. The ends were cut back, 8 bases at V and 5 bases at J, with 16 bases in the middle. This CDR3 contains 14 residues. The germline V gene has CDR1 MNHEY and CDR2 SMNVEV (reference sequence). CDR3 DNA: TGTGCCAGCGCGGGGTGGGGTGGGGATCAGCCCCAGCATTTT. This sequence encodes CASAGWGGDQPQHF.

This clone was counted a single time. The chain uses TRBV7-9 and TRBJ2-3, with 11 bases matching TRBD1. V lost 5 bases to trimming and J lost 2 bases; unmatched junction nucleotides: 6. Looked up from germline, CDR1 is SEHNR and CDR2 is FQNEAQ (reference sequence). This CDR3 has 16 amino acids. The CDR3 DNA reads as TGTGCCAGCAGCGAGGGACAGGGGGTCTACACAGATACGCAGTATTTT. Translation: CASSEGQGVYTDTQYF.

This chain joins TRBV11-3 and TRBJ2-2, with D possibly being TRBD1 (6 bases). Germline CDR1 and CDR2: SGHNT and YENEEA. The CDR3 consists of 13 residues. With 5 bases removed from V and 4 bases from J, the gap between germline ends came to 8 bases. The CDR3 DNA reads as TGTGCCAGCAGCCCGGACAGCACCGGGGAGCTGTTTTTT. Translating gives CASSPDSTGELFF.

Of note for this clone: Other DNA sequences from this sample encode an identical CDR3 as well. J is TRBJ1-2 and V is TRBV19; perhaps TRBD1 as D (6 bases). This CDR3 comprises 13 residues. V was shortened by 6 bases and J by 2 bases, with 10 bases between the two germline ends. The germline V gene has CDR1 LNHDA and CDR2 SQIVND (reference sequence). The CDR3 is CASSRQGNYGYTF. In DNA, the CDR3 is TGTGCCAGTAGCCGGCAGGGGAACTATGGCTACACCTTC. The full variable domain, its missing parts supplied by reference TRBV19 and TRBJ1-2, is DGGITQSPKYLFRKEGQNVTLSCEQNLNHDAMYWYRQDPGQGLRLIYYSQIVNDFQKGDIAEGYSVSREKKESFPLTVTSAQKNPTAFYLCASSRQGNYGYTFGSGTRLTVV.

This clone occurred many times. The J gene is TRBJ2-7, the V gene TRBV6-5, with 8 nucleotides matching TRBD1. The junction had 5 bases not matched to a gene; V was cut back by 7 bases and J by 6 bases. The CDR3 is 12 amino acids. CDR1 MNHEY and CDR2 SVGAGI come from the germline V gene. The CDR3 protein is CASTGGTGEQYF. The DNA of the CDR3 is TGTGCCAGCACAGGGGGCACGGGCGAGCAGTACTTC.

This chain joins TRBV9 and TRBJ1-3; D may be TRBD1 (6 bases). Germline V gene sequence: CDR1 SGDLS, CDR2 YYNGEE. V lost 0 bases and J 4 bases, leaving 11 bases between the germline ends. The CDR3 has 15 residues. The CDR3 DNA sequence: TGTGCCAGCAGCGTAGGGCAGGGGCTCGGAAACACCATATATTTT. Residues: CASSVGQGLGNTIYF.

This chain's CDR3 is CASSLTGLAGGRSYNEQFF. The CDR3 DNA reads as TGTGCCAGCAGTTTAACAGGACTAGCGGGAGGGCGGTCCTACAATGAGCAGTTCTTC. The chain uses TRBV28 and TRBJ2-1, with 15 bases fitting TRBD2. CDR1 and CDR2 from the germline V gene are MDHEN and SYDVKM. The CDR3 is 19 amino acids. Trimming took 2 bases from V and 1 from J; bases not matched to a gene: 6.

This clone was counted between two and nine times. This sequence joins TRBV2 and TRBJ1-1; maybe TRBD1 (6 bases). This CDR3 has 13 amino acids. Per germline, CDR1 SNHLY and CDR2 FYNNEI. V lost 3 bases and J lost 1, with 6 bases in between. The CDR3 is CASSDRGNTEAFF. The CDR3 DNA sequence: TGTGCCAGCAGTGACAGGGGGAACACTGAAGCTTTCTTT. Full variable domain (missing parts from reference TRBV2 and TRBJ1-1): EPEVTQTPSHQVTQMGQEVILRCVPISNHLYFYWYRQILGQKVEFLVSFYNNEISEKSEIFDDQFSVERPDGSNFTLKIRSTKLEDSAMYFCASSDRGNTEAFFGQGTRLTVV.